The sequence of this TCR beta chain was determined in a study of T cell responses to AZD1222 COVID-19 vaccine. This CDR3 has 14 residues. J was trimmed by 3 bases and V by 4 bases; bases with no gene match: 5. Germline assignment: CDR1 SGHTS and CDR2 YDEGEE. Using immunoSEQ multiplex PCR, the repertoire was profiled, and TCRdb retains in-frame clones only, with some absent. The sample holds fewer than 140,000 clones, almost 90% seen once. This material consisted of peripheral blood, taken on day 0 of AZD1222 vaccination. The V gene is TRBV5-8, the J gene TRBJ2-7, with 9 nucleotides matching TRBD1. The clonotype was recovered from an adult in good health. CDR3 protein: CASSLGQGIYEQYF. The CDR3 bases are TGTGCCAGCAGCCTAGGACAGGGGATCTACGAGCAGTACTTC.